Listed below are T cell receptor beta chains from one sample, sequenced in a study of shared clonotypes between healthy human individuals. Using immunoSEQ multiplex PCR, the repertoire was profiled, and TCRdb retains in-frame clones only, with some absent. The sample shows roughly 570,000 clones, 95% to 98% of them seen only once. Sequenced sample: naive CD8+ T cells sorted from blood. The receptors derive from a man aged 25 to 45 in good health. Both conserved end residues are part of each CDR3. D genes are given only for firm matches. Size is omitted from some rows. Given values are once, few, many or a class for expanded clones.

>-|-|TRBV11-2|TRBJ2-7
TGTGCCAGCAGCTCAACCCGGGACACCTACTACGAGCAGTACTTC
CASSSTRDTYYEQYF
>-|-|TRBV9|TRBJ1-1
TGTGCCAGCAGCGGCAGGGTCGGGACTGAAGCTTTCTTT
CASSGRVGTEAFF
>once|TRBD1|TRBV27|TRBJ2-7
TGTGCCAGCAGTTTGACGGACAGGGGGATTTACGAGCAGTACTTC
CASSLTDRGIYEQYF
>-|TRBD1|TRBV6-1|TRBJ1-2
TGTGCCAGTAAACAGGGGGAGTTTTATGGCTACACCTTC
CASKQGEFYGYTF
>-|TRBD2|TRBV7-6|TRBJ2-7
TGTGCCAGCAGCACCGGGACTAGCGGGATATTGGAGCAGTACTTC
CASSTGTSGILEQYF
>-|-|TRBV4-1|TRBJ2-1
TGCGCCAGCAGCCAAGCTGTTTCCGGGGTCGTCAGGGGTCCCCGTAATGAGCAGTTCTTC
CASSQAVSGVVRGPRNEQFF
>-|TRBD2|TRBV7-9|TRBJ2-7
TGTGCCAGCGGGGGACTAGCGGGAGGCCCTAGCTCCTACGAGCAGTACTTC
CASGGLAGGPSSYEQYF
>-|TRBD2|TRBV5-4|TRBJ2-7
TGTGCCAGCACGTTAGGCGGGAGGAGGGGCGAGCAGTACTTC
CASTLGGRRGEQYF
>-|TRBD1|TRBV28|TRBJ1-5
TGTGCCAGCACTCAGGGGGCTAGGGGCAATCAGCCCCAGCATTTT
CASTQGARGNQPQHF
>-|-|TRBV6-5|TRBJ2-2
TGTGCCAGCAGTCACACCCCGGGGGCAAACGGGGAGCTGTTTTTT
CASSHTPGANGELFF
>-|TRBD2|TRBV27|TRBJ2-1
TGTGCCAGCAGTGCGGGAGTGAATTACAATGAGCAGTTCTTC
CASSAGVNYNEQFF
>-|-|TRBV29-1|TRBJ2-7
TGCAGCGTTGAACTCCCGGCTCCGGGCGACTACGAGCAGTACTTC
CSVELPAPGDYEQYF
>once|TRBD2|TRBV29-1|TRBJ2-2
TGCAGCGTTGTTAGCGGGAGGGCCGGGTTCACCGGGGAGCTGTTTTTT
CSVVSGRAGFTGELFF
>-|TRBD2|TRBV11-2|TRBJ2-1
TGTGCCAGCAGCTCCAGACTACCGGGACTAGCGGGAGATGAGCAGTTCTTC
CASSSRLPGLAGDEQFF
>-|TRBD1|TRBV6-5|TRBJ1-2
TGTGCCAGCACCTCGGGGCAGGGGGGGGATGGCTACACCTTC
CASTSGQGGDGYTF
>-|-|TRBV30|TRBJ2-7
TGTGCCTGGAGTGTACTCTCGAGCGAGCAGTACTTC
CAWSVLSSEQYF
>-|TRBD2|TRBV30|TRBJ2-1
TGTGCCTGGAGTGAGGGACTAGGGAATCATGAGCAGTTCTTC
CAWSEGLGNHEQFF
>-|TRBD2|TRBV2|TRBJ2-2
TGTGCCAGCGGGGGACTAGCGGGAGGGGATGCCGGGGAGCTGTTTTTT
CASGGLAGGDAGELFF
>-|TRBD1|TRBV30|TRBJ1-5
TGTGCCTGGAGCTTAAGACAGGGGGCTCAGCCCCAGCATTTT
CAWSLRQGAQPQHF
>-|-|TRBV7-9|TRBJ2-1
TGTGCCAGCAGCTTAGGCCGGGGGTTGAATGAGCAGTTCTTC
CASSLGRGLNEQFF
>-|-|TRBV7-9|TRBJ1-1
TGTGCCAGCAGCCCCACGGGCGGGAGGACTGAAGCTTTCTTT
CASSPTGGRTEAFF
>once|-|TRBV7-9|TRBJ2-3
TGTGCCAGCAGCCCTACGAACGGGGGCAGTACAGATACGCAGTATTTT
CASSPTNGGSTDTQYF
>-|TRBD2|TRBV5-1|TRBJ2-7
TGCGCCAGCAGCCAGGGACTAGCGGGTATAAGATCCTACGAGCAGTACTTC
CASSQGLAGIRSYEQYF
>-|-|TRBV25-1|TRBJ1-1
TGTGCCAGCAGTGCCAGGACAGCCCCTGAAGCTTTCTTT
CASSARTAPEAFF
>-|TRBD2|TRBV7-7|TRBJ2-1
TGTGCTAGCAGCCCCGGACTAGCGGGAGCCCCCGGGGAGCAGTTCTTC
CASSPGLAGAPGEQFF
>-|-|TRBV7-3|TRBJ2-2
TGTGCCAGCAGCTTAATTGGGTCCGCGAACACCGGGGAGCTGTTTTTT
CASSLIGSANTGELFF
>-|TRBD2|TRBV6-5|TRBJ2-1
TGTGCCAGCAGTTACCTGGCGGGAGCCTACAATGAGCAGTTCTTC
CASSYLAGAYNEQFF
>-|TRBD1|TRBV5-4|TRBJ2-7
TGTGCCAGCAGCTTCGGGGACAGCTCCTACGAGCAGTACTTC
CASSFGDSSYEQYF
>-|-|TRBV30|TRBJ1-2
TGTGCCTGGACTTCGAGGGGGGATAACTATGGCTACACCTTC
CAWTSRGDNYGYTF
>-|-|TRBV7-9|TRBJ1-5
TGTGCCAGCAGTCTAGAAGGTATAAGGCAGCCCCAGCATTTT
CASSLEGIRQPQHF
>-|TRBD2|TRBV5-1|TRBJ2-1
TGCGCCAGCAGCTTGTCCCTAGCGGGCGGGGGATGGTATGAGCAGTTCTTC
CASSLSLAGGGWYEQFF
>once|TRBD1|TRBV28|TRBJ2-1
TGTGCCAGCAGTTTGAGCAGGGGGTACAATGAGCAGTTCTTC
CASSLSRGYNEQFF
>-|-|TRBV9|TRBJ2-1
TGTGCCAGCAGCGTAGCGACTAGAATGCGTGAGCAGTTCTTC
CASSVATRMREQFF
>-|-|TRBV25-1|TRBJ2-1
TGTGCCAGCAGTGAAGAACTGCAGGGTAACAATGAGCAGTTCTTC
CASSEELQGNNEQFF
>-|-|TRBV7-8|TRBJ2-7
TGTGCCAGCAGCCCCCTGGATACTGAACACGAGCAGTACTTC
CASSPLDTEHEQYF
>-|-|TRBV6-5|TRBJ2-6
TGTGCCAGCAGTTACTCAGAAATCTCTGGGGCCAACGTCCTGACTTTC
CASSYSEISGANVLTF
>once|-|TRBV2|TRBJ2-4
TGTGCCAGCAGTGATGTGGGCAGGGCGGACATTCAGTACTTC
CASSDVGRADIQYF